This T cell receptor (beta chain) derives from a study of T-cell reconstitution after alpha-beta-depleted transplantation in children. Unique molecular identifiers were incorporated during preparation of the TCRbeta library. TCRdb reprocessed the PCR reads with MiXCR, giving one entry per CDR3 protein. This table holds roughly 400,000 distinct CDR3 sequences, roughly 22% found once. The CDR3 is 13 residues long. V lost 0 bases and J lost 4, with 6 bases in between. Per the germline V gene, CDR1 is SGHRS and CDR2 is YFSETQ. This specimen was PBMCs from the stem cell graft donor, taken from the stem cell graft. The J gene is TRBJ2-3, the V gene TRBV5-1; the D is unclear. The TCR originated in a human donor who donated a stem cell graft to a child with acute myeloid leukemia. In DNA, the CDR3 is TGCGCCAGCAGCTTGGACCGCCCAGATACGCAGTATTTT. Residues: CASSLDRPDTQYF. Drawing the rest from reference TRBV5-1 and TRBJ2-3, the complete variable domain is KAGVTQTPRYLIKTRGQQVTLSCSPISGHRSVSWYQQTPGQGLQFLFEYFSETQRNKGNFPGRFSGRQFSNSRSEMNVSTLELGDSALYLCASSLDRPDTQYFGPGTRLTVL.